This T cell receptor beta chain was recovered during a study of spatial heterogeneity in lung cancer. Whole-study context: Among detected sequences, beta-chain ones consistently exceeded alpha-chain ones in number.

Documented time point: sample taken at primary tumor resection. The study sequenced unsorted whole RNA from tumor, nontumor lung or frozen PBMC. Samples were donated by 72 untreated early-stage non-small cell lung cancer patients. Germline loops: CDR1 LGHNT, CDR2 FRNRAP. The V and J ends lost 6 bases and 1 base respectively, with 6 bases between them. The CDR3 contains 13 residues. Each molecule of TCR cDNA was tagged with one unique molecular identifier. TCRdb itself ran the 5' RACE reads through MiXCR, one entry per CDR3 protein. The data contain roughly 80,000 distinct CDR3 sequences, around 12% of them singletons. Study-level findings and limits: Ubiquitous expanded tumor TCRs were seen in blood more at resection than at follow-up.

On this clonotype: The antigen remains undetermined.

This receptor was obtained from a male donor with early-stage non-small cell lung cancer. The specimen comprised PBMCs, sampled at surgery. V is TRBV12-5 and J is TRBJ2-2, with D uncertain. Here the CDR3 reads CASGLENTGELFF. For the CDR3, the DNA is TGTGCTAGTGGCCTGGAGAACACCGGGGAGCTGTTTTTT.